The present entry profiles one TCR beta chain with its context. The antigen remains undetermined. CDR3 length: 14 residues. Germline assignment: CDR1 LNHDA and CDR2 SQIVND (reference sequence). V was pared by 3 bases and J by 4 bases, with 12 bases between. The data derive from a study of blood T cells in healthy people across ages. General study findings and limits: A greater number of naive CD4+ cells and higher diversity distinguished long-lived donors from aged donors. As naive T cell percentage varied, TCR beta diversity correlated strongly with it. Donor CMV status, an unknown factor, possibly confounded changes in expanded clonotypes.

With a J-beta primer mix and a sample-barcoded 5' primer, a second PCR ran about 7 to 12 cycles. TCRdb ran MiXCR on the 5' RACE reads and lists one entry per CDR3 protein. Seen here are approximately 820,000 distinct CDR3 sequences, around 43% observed once, and the top ten hold about a fifth. The J gene is TRBJ2-5, the V gene TRBV19; unclear D gene. This clonotype was obtained from a man aged 60 to 75 in good health. Material for sequencing was blood. This CDR3 reads CASSISRARETQYF. The CDR3, as DNA: TGTGCCAGTAGTATCAGTAGGGCCCGAGAGACCCAGTACTTC.